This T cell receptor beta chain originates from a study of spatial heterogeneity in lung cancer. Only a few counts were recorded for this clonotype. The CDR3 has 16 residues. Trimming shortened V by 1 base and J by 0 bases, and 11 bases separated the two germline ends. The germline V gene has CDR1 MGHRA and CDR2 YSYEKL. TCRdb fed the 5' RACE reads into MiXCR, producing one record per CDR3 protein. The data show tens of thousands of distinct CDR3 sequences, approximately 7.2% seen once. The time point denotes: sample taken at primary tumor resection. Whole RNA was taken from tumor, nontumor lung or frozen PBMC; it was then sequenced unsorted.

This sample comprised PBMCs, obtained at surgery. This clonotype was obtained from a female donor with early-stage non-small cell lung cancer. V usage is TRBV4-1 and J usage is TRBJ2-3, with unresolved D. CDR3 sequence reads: CASSQVNLVSTDTQYF. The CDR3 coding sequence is TGCGCCAGCAGCCAAGTTAACCTCGTTAGCACAGATACGCAGTATTTT.